This is a list of T cell receptor beta chains from one sample in a study of T cell changes during pregnancy in multiple sclerosis. Clones were sequenced by immunoSEQ multiplex PCR, and TCRdb holds only the in-frame ones, with some missing. Among 45,000 to 55,000 clones listed, over 90% were seen once. Source: CD4+ T cells from peripheral blood mononuclear cells, taken after pregnancy. These receptors were obtained from a female donor in good health, enrolled as a control in a pregnancy study. Each CDR3 is given with its conserved first and last residue. The order of the fields is D gene, clone size, V gene, CDR3 length, J gene, CDR3 protein, CDR3 DNA. A D gene is named only where the DNA matches it firmly. Only some rows state a clone size, as once, few, many or a class for expanded clones.

d_gene: -; abundance: -; v_gene: TRBV6-5; len: 14; j_gene: TRBJ2-7; CDR3aa: CASMAWASSYEQYF; CDR3nt: TGTGCCAGCATGGCGTGGGCGAGCTCCTACGAGCAGTACTTC
d_gene: -; abundance: -; v_gene: TRBV5-1; len: 14; j_gene: TRBJ2-5; CDR3aa: CASSLATLRETQYF; CDR3nt: TGCGCCAGCAGCTTGGCCACCCTAAGAGAGACCCAGTACTTC
d_gene: TRBD2; abundance: -; v_gene: TRBV5-6; len: 14; j_gene: TRBJ2-7; CDR3aa: CASSWGGKGYEQYF; CDR3nt: TGTGCCAGCAGCTGGGGAGGGAAGGGCTACGAGCAGTACTTC
d_gene: TRBD1; abundance: -; v_gene: TRBV2; len: 14; j_gene: TRBJ2-3; CDR3aa: CASGAGGYTDTQYF; CDR3nt: TGTGCCAGCGGGGCAGGGGGCTACACAGATACGCAGTATTTT
d_gene: TRBD2; abundance: -; v_gene: TRBV5-8; len: 17; j_gene: TRBJ2-4; CDR3aa: CASSPGTSGRSKNIQYF; CDR3nt: TGTGCCAGCAGCCCCGGGACTAGCGGGAGGTCCAAAAACATTCAGTACTTC
d_gene: -; abundance: -; v_gene: TRBV2; len: 15; j_gene: TRBJ1-4; CDR3aa: CASSTLTGLGEKLFF; CDR3nt: TGTGCCAGCAGTACCCTGACAGGCTTGGGTGAAAAACTGTTTTTT
d_gene: TRBD1; abundance: -; v_gene: TRBV18; len: 14; j_gene: TRBJ1-5; CDR3aa: CASSDRQGYQPQHF; CDR3nt: TGTGCCAGCTCAGACCGACAGGGGTATCAGCCCCAGCATTTT
d_gene: TRBD2; abundance: -; v_gene: TRBV5-1; len: 15; j_gene: TRBJ2-7; CDR3aa: CASSIVAGGVYEQYF; CDR3nt: TGCGCCAGCAGCATAGTAGCGGGAGGGGTATACGAGCAGTACTTC
d_gene: -; abundance: -; v_gene: TRBV10-2; len: 14; j_gene: TRBJ2-1; CDR3aa: CASSREVSYNEQFF; CDR3nt: TGCGCCAGCAGTCGAGAGGTATCCTACAATGAGCAGTTCTTC
d_gene: -; abundance: -; v_gene: TRBV5-1; len: 15; j_gene: TRBJ1-1; CDR3aa: CASNNLAGENTEAFF; CDR3nt: TGCGCCAGCAATAATTTAGCGGGAGAGAACACTGAAGCTTTCTTT
d_gene: TRBD2; abundance: -; v_gene: TRBV18; len: 15; j_gene: TRBJ2-2; CDR3aa: CASSQLAGTDGELFF; CDR3nt: TGTGCCAGCTCACAGCTAGCGGGAACGGACGGGGAGCTGTTTTTT
d_gene: -; abundance: -; v_gene: TRBV5-1; len: 16; j_gene: TRBJ2-2; CDR3aa: CASSLKGGAGTGELFF; CDR3nt: TGCGCCAGCAGCTTGAAGGGAGGCGCAGGCACCGGGGAGCTGTTTTTT
d_gene: -; abundance: -; v_gene: TRBV6-5; len: 16; j_gene: TRBJ2-7; CDR3aa: CASSYSGQGSSYEQYF; CDR3nt: TGTGCCAGCAGTTACTCCGGGCAGGGGAGCTCCTACGAGCAGTACTTC
d_gene: -; abundance: few; v_gene: TRBV7-6; len: 15; j_gene: TRBJ1-5; CDR3aa: CASSLQTGLNQPQHF; CDR3nt: TGTGCCAGCAGCTTACAGACAGGTCTCAATCAGCCCCAGCATTTT
d_gene: TRBD2; abundance: few; v_gene: TRBV11-2; len: 15; j_gene: TRBJ2-1; CDR3aa: CASSRTSGGYNEQFF; CDR3nt: TGTGCCAGCAGCCGGACTAGCGGGGGATACAATGAGCAGTTCTTC
d_gene: TRBD1; abundance: -; v_gene: TRBV2; len: 14; j_gene: TRBJ2-7; CDR3aa: CASSITGGPGEQYF; CDR3nt: TGTGCCAGCTCTATTACAGGGGGCCCAGGCGAGCAGTACTTC
d_gene: TRBD1; abundance: -; v_gene: TRBV5-1; len: 16; j_gene: TRBJ1-1; CDR3aa: CASSTGAGGAGTEAFF; CDR3nt: TGCGCCAGCAGCACTGGCGCAGGGGGCGCGGGCACTGAAGCTTTCTTT
d_gene: TRBD1; abundance: once; v_gene: TRBV4-1; len: 15; j_gene: TRBJ1-1; CDR3aa: CASSQMTGSSAEAFF; CDR3nt: TGCGCCAGCAGCCAAATGACAGGGAGTAGTGCTGAAGCTTTCTTT
d_gene: TRBD1; abundance: few; v_gene: TRBV28; len: 13; j_gene: TRBJ1-2; CDR3aa: CASSLSGGYGYTF; CDR3nt: TGTGCCAGCAGTTTATCAGGGGGCTATGGCTACACCTTC
d_gene: -; abundance: once; v_gene: TRBV6-1; len: 13; j_gene: TRBJ2-7; CDR3aa: CASSDSVTYEQYF; CDR3nt: TGTGCCAGCAGTGACTCCGTTACCTACGAGCAGTACTTC
d_gene: -; abundance: -; v_gene: TRBV18; len: 15; j_gene: TRBJ1-3; CDR3aa: CASSPRETSGNTIYF; CDR3nt: TGTGCCAGCTCACCCAGGGAAACCTCTGGAAACACCATATATTTT
d_gene: TRBD2; abundance: -; v_gene: TRBV5-4; len: 15; j_gene: TRBJ2-1; CDR3aa: CASSLPGRGGNEQFF; CDR3nt: TGTGCCAGCAGCTTACCCGGGAGGGGTGGCAATGAGCAGTTCTTC
d_gene: -; abundance: -; v_gene: TRBV30; len: 13; j_gene: TRBJ1-6; CDR3aa: CAWSVQGRSPLHF; CDR3nt: TGTGCCTGGAGTGTACAGGGTCGGTCACCCCTCCACTTT
d_gene: -; abundance: -; v_gene: TRBV10-3; len: 13; j_gene: TRBJ2-5; CDR3aa: CAISGSHEETQYF; CDR3nt: TGTGCCATCAGCGGGAGTCATGAAGAGACCCAGTACTTC
d_gene: TRBD2; abundance: -; v_gene: TRBV5-6; len: 14; j_gene: TRBJ2-1; CDR3aa: CASSVTSAYNEQFF; CDR3nt: TGTGCCAGCAGCGTGACTAGCGCCTACAATGAGCAGTTCTTC
d_gene: TRBD2; abundance: few; v_gene: TRBV7-2; len: 14; j_gene: TRBJ2-7; CDR3aa: CASSLAGTSHEQYF; CDR3nt: TGTGCCAGCAGCTTAGCGGGGACTAGCCATGAGCAGTACTTC
d_gene: -; abundance: -; v_gene: TRBV18; len: 14; j_gene: TRBJ1-1; CDR3aa: CASSPDSPNTEAFF; CDR3nt: TGTGCCAGCTCACCTGACAGTCCGAACACTGAAGCTTTCTTT
d_gene: TRBD1; abundance: -; v_gene: TRBV7-8; len: 16; j_gene: TRBJ2-3; CDR3aa: CASSTTPGQSTDTQYF; CDR3nt: TGTGCCAGCAGCACCACGCCGGGACAGAGCACAGATACGCAGTATTTT
d_gene: TRBD1; abundance: -; v_gene: TRBV6-5; len: 14; j_gene: TRBJ2-1; CDR3aa: CASSTGTGFNEQFF; CDR3nt: TGTGCCAGCAGCACCGGGACAGGGTTCAATGAGCAGTTCTTC
d_gene: -; abundance: once; v_gene: TRBV6-6; len: 15; j_gene: TRBJ2-7; CDR3aa: CASKTGRTMGYEQYF; CDR3nt: TGTGCCAGCAAAACAGGAAGGACTATGGGGTACGAGCAGTACTTC
d_gene: -; abundance: -; v_gene: TRBV30; len: 14; j_gene: TRBJ2-5; CDR3aa: CAWSARPTRETQYF; CDR3nt: TGTGCCTGGAGTGCACGTCCGACCAGGGAGACCCAGTACTTC
d_gene: TRBD1; abundance: -; v_gene: TRBV30; len: 13; j_gene: TRBJ1-1; CDR3aa: CAWRVWQGAEAFF; CDR3nt: TGTGCCTGGAGGGTCTGGCAGGGGGCAGAAGCTTTCTTT
d_gene: -; abundance: -; v_gene: TRBV30; len: 14; j_gene: TRBJ1-5; CDR3aa: CAWQGMGPNQPQHF; CDR3nt: TGTGCCTGGCAAGGTATGGGGCCGAATCAGCCCCAGCATTTT
d_gene: -; abundance: -; v_gene: TRBV5-1; len: 13; j_gene: TRBJ2-5; CDR3aa: CASNPGGRETQYF; CDR3nt: TGCGCCAGCAATCCCGGGGGGCGCGAGACCCAGTACTTC
d_gene: -; abundance: -; v_gene: TRBV11-2; len: 13; j_gene: TRBJ2-5; CDR3aa: CASSLASEGTQYF; CDR3nt: TGTGCCAGCAGCTTGGCATCTGAGGGGACCCAGTACTTC
d_gene: -; abundance: -; v_gene: TRBV27; len: 15; j_gene: TRBJ2-4; CDR3aa: CASSPSTAGKNIQYF; CDR3nt: TGTGCCAGCAGTCCCTCGACAGCGGGCAAAAACATTCAGTACTTC
d_gene: TRBD1; abundance: -; v_gene: TRBV7-2; len: 14; j_gene: TRBJ2-7; CDR3aa: CASSLGDREGEQYF; CDR3nt: TGTGCCAGCAGCTTAGGGGACAGGGAAGGGGAGCAGTACTTC
d_gene: TRBD2; abundance: once; v_gene: TRBV19; len: 15; j_gene: TRBJ2-7; CDR3aa: CASSTLAGGPSEQYF; CDR3nt: TGTGCCAGTAGTACTCTAGCGGGAGGGCCTAGCGAGCAGTACTTC
d_gene: -; abundance: -; v_gene: TRBV5-1; len: 14; j_gene: TRBJ2-3; CDR3aa: CASSSRLNTDTQYF; CDR3nt: TGCGCCAGCAGCTCGCGGCTTAACACAGATACGCAGTATTTT
d_gene: -; abundance: -; v_gene: TRBV9; len: 14; j_gene: TRBJ2-2; CDR3aa: CASSVGTVNGELFF; CDR3nt: TGTGCCAGCAGCGTAGGGACAGTGAACGGGGAGCTGTTTTTT
d_gene: TRBD1; abundance: -; v_gene: TRBV7-6; len: 17; j_gene: TRBJ2-3; CDR3aa: CASSLISGTGGSDTQYF; CDR3nt: TGTGCCAGCAGCTTAATATCCGGGACAGGGGGCTCAGATACGCAGTATTTT
d_gene: -; abundance: -; v_gene: TRBV28; len: 14; j_gene: TRBJ2-5; CDR3aa: CASSLRGSVETQYF; CDR3nt: TGTGCCAGCAGCCTAAGGGGGAGTGTAGAGACCCAGTACTTC
d_gene: TRBD2; abundance: -; v_gene: TRBV5-6; len: 18; j_gene: TRBJ2-3; CDR3aa: CASSLTGLAGGSTDTQYF; CDR3nt: TGTGCCAGCAGCTTGACTGGGCTAGCGGGGGGTAGCACAGATACGCAGTATTTT
d_gene: -; abundance: -; v_gene: TRBV18; len: 17; j_gene: TRBJ1-6; CDR3aa: CASSPRILQGMNSPLHF; CDR3nt: TGTGCCAGCTCACCACGAATCTTACAGGGAATGAATTCACCCCTCCACTTT
d_gene: -; abundance: -; v_gene: TRBV6-5; len: 15; j_gene: TRBJ2-7; CDR3aa: CASSYSGVRAYEQYF; CDR3nt: TGTGCCAGCAGTTACTCGGGTGTCAGGGCCTACGAGCAGTACTTC
d_gene: -; abundance: -; v_gene: TRBV7-9; len: 15; j_gene: TRBJ1-1; CDR3aa: CASPPDYGMNTEAFF; CDR3nt: TGTGCCAGCCCCCCTGACTACGGTATGAACACTGAAGCTTTCTTT